These T cell receptor beta chains were read from a single sample in a study of blood T cell repertoires in COVID-19. Profiling relied on immunoSEQ multiplex PCR, and the TCRdb table lists in-frame clones only, not all of them. Here the sample spans approximately 180,000 clones, under 80% being singletons. The sequenced sample was PBMCs or T cells enriched from blood (not recorded which). The receptors come from a woman between 50 and 59 years old with acute COVID-19. Each CDR3 is given with its conserved first and last residue. Each record gives: D gene, J gene, V gene, clone size, CDR3 DNA, CDR3 protein. A D gene is named only where the DNA matches it firmly. Clone sizes are given selectively: once, few, many, or a class where the clone is expanded.

-	TRBJ1-2	TRBV3-1/TRBV3-2	-	TGTGCCAGCAGCCAAACGACAGCCTACACCTTC	CASSQTTAYTF
TRBD1	TRBJ2-2	TRBV9	-	TGTGCCAGCAGGCGGAACAGGGGCACCGGGGAGCTGTTTTTT	CASRRNRGTGELFF
TRBD1	TRBJ1-2	TRBV5-1	-	TGCGCCAGCAGCCTACCTACGACAGGGGGGCCGCATGGCTACACCTTC	CASSLPTTGGPHGYTF
TRBD1	TRBJ1-1	TRBV4-1	few	TGCGCCAGCAGCCAAGATAGGGGACAGGGGGCCATGAACACTGAAGCTTTCTTT	CASSQDRGQGAMNTEAFF
-	TRBJ1-2	TRBV5-6	-	TGTGCCAGCAGCTTGGCCATTGGGGGAGGCTATGGCTACACCTTC	CASSLAIGGGYGYTF
-	TRBJ2-6	TRBV9	-	TGTGCCAGCAGCGTAGGTACGGTCTCTGGGGCCAACGTCCTGACTTTC	CASSVGTVSGANVLTF
TRBD1	TRBJ1-2	TRBV10-3	few	TGTGCCATCAGTGAGTCCCAGGGGGAATTACTCGGCTACACCTTC	CAISESQGELLGYTF
TRBD1	TRBJ1-2	TRBV19	-	TGTGCCAGTAGTACCCAAGGGACAGGGGATCCTAACTATGGCTACACCTTC	CASSTQGTGDPNYGYTF
-	TRBJ1-1	TRBV9	-	TGTGCCAGCAGCGTCTTGAACACTGAAGCTTTCTTT	CASSVLNTEAFF
-	TRBJ2-3	TRBV7-8	-	TGTGCCAGCAGCTTAGCGCGCCCCCGGAGGGGCGCCTCTAGCACAGATACGCAGTATTTT	CASSLARPRRGASSTDTQYF